This TCR beta chain is from a study of shared clonotypes between healthy human individuals. Across several immunoSEQ plates, the genomic DNA of each subset was split evenly. Sequenced by immunoSEQ multiplex PCR; TCRdb stores in-frame clones only, minus some. This sample yields about 480,000 clones, of which 79% are seen a single time; 10% to 15% belongs to the top ten. This clone has only one observation. V was pared by 3 bases and J by 4 bases, with 13 bases between. The CDR3 runs 14 residues. CDR1 is SGHAT and CDR2 is FQNNGV in the germline V gene. The sequence was obtained from a woman aged 40 to 50 in good health. Some clones in this sample may be carry-over from other donors' samples. Sequenced material: PBMCs. The genes are TRBV11-2 and TRBJ2-7; maybe TRBD1 (5 bases). The CDR3 nucleotides read TGTGCCAGCAGCTTGGCAGGGAAAGAATACGAGCAGTACTTC. Protein sequence: CASSLAGKEYEQYF. The variable domain in full, with the rest retrieved from reference TRBV11-2 and TRBJ2-7, is EAGVAQSPRYKIIEKRQSVAFWCNPISGHATLYWYQQILGQGPKLLIQFQNNGVVDDSQLPKDRFSAERLKGVDSTLKIQPAKLEDSAVYLCASSLAGKEYEQYFGPGTRLTVT.